One sample yielded the 23 T cell receptor beta chains listed below, sequenced in a study of technical replicates of blood from a few donors. Clones were read by immunoSEQ multiplex PCR, and TCRdb kept only the in-frame ones, dropping some. The table has about 81,000 clones, 95% to 97% seen once. The material sequenced was T cells isolated from PBMCs. The receptors shown here come from a human donor in good health.

The genes are TRBV4-1 and TRBJ1-5, with D tentatively TRBD1 (5 bases). V lost 4 bases to trimming and J lost 6 bases, with 10 bases between them. The CDR3 has 13 amino acids. Germline V gene sequence: CDR1 MGHRA, CDR2 YSYEKL. The CDR3 spells CASSLGVSQPQHF. CDR3 nucleotides: TGCGCCAGCAGCCTAGGGGTTTCTCAGCCCCAGCATTTT.

The chain is built from TRBV7-9 and TRBJ2-5; tentatively, D is TRBD1 (5 bases). Per the germline V gene, CDR1 is SEHNR and CDR2 is FQNEAQ (reference sequence). This CDR3 contains 16 residues. V lost 1 base to trimming and J lost 5 bases, with 17 bases between them. CDR3 in amino acids: CASSLGQTMGGETQYF. The CDR3 DNA is TGTGCCAGCAGCTTAGGACAGACAATGGGTGGGGAGACCCAGTACTTC.

The chain joins TRBV27 to TRBJ2-1; 9 nucleotides align to TRBD2. The CDR3 loop spans 16 amino acids. The germline gives CDR1 MNHEY, CDR2 SMNVEV (reference sequence). The V gene end was trimmed by 2 bases and the J gene end by 5 bases; junction bases not matched to a gene: 7. In nucleotides, the CDR3 is TGTGCCAGCAGTTTAGTTTCCGCGGGAGGGCACAATGAGCAGTTCTTC. Amino acids: CASSLVSAGGHNEQFF.

The sample holds one count of this clone. The rearrangement joins TRBV6-5 to TRBJ2-1, with D possibly TRBD1 on 6 matching bases. V was trimmed by 0 bases and J by 7 bases, leaving 16 bases between them. Looked up from germline, CDR1 is MNHEY and CDR2 is SVGAGI. The CDR3 sequence is 16 residues long. The CDR3 DNA sequence: TGTGCCAGCAGTTACTCGTGGGGGCAATTAAGTAATGAGCAGTTCTTC. This gives the protein CASSYSWGQLSNEQFF.

This chain joins TRBV27 and TRBJ2-1; D not resolved. The CDR3 is 16 amino acids. V lost 4 bases, J lost 0 bases, and 13 bases lay in between. From germline, CDR1 is MNHEY and CDR2 SMNVEV (reference sequence). This CDR3 is CASSSSITSSYNEQFF. CDR3 nucleotide sequence: TGTGCCAGCAGTTCCTCAATTACCAGCTCCTACAATGAGCAGTTCTTC.

The V call is TRBV27, the J call TRBJ2-7, with 8 bases aligning to TRBD2. V trimming: 9 bases; J trimming: 3 bases; junction bases outside the gene matches: 7. The CDR3 runs 13 residues. Germline CDR1 is MNHEY and CDR2 is SMNVEV (reference sequence). CDR3 bases: TGTGCCAGTGTTAGCGGGACCCTCTACGAGCAGTACTTC. Its translation is CASVSGTLYEQYF.

This rearrangement joins TRBV5-8 to TRBJ2-7, with TRBD1 identical over 8 bases. Per germline, CDR1 SGHTS and CDR2 YDEGEE. V was clipped by 5 bases and J by 3 bases; unmatched bases: 4. The CDR3 extends over 13 amino acids. The CDR3 coding sequence is TGTGCCAGCAGACGGACAGGGCTCTACGAGCAGTACTTC. This sequence encodes CASRRTGLYEQYF. Looking up the rest from reference TRBV5-8 and TRBJ2-7 gives the full variable domain: EAGVTQSPTHLIKTRGQQATLRCSPISGHTSVYWYQQALGLGLQFLLWYDEGEERNRGNFPPRFSGRQFPNYSSELNVNALELEDSALYLCASRRTGLYEQYFGPGTRLTVT.

The chain combines TRBV7-9 with TRBJ2-1; D unresolved. Deletions cut 1 base from V and 8 bases from J, with 6 bases between. Germline CDR1 SEHNR, CDR2 FQNEAQ (reference sequence). CDR3 length equals 12 residues. CDR3 sequence: CASSLGDYEQFF. The DNA of the CDR3 is TGTGCCAGCAGCTTAGGAGACTATGAGCAGTTCTTC.

This clone was recorded once. This rearrangement joins TRBV5-6 to TRBJ1-1; perhaps TRBD1 as D (6 bases). The V and J ends lost 5 bases and 3 bases respectively, with 14 bases between them. Germline V gene data show CDR1 as SGHDT and CDR2 as YYEEEE. The CDR3 consists of 14 residues. CDR3 sequence: CASSRGYSDTEAFF. The CDR3 nucleotides are TGTGCCAGCAGTAGGGGGTATTCGGACACTGAAGCTTTCTTT.

This rearrangement joins TRBV4-1 to TRBJ2-1; 14 positions agree with TRBD2. The J segment lost 7 bases and the V segment lost 2 bases, leaving 4 bases of the junction unmatched. This CDR3 has 16 residues. Germline V gene sequence: CDR1 MGHRA, CDR2 YSYEKL. The CDR3 DNA follows: TGCGCCAGCAGCCAACCGACTAGCGGGAGGGGGAATGAGCAGTTCTTC. Translation gives CASSQPTSGRGNEQFF.

CDR3 protein: CASSDGGSSYNEQFF. In DNA, the CDR3 is TGCGCCAGCAGTGATGGCGGGAGCTCCTACAATGAGCAGTTCTTC. This sequence joins TRBV10-2 and TRBJ2-1, with 7 bases identical to TRBD2. Per the germline V gene, CDR1 is WSHSY and CDR2 is SAAADI. V lost 3 bases and J lost 0; bases outside the gene matches: 2. The CDR3 extends over 15 amino acids.

The CDR3 is CAWSVGVRRGNQPQHF. In DNA form, the CDR3 reads TGTGCCTGGAGTGTTGGGGTCCGCAGGGGCAATCAGCCCCAGCATTTT. The V and J genes are TRBV30 and TRBJ1-5, with D possibly matching TRBD1 (5 bases). The germline gives CDR1 GTSNPN, CDR2 SVGIG (reference sequence). V lost 0 bases and J lost 2, with 14 bases in between. The CDR3 is 16 residues long.

J is TRBJ2-1 and V is TRBV27; unclear D gene. V gave up 3 bases and J gave up 0 bases, with 6 bases separating them. Germline assignment: CDR1 MNHEY and CDR2 SMNVEV (reference sequence). CDR3 length equals 14 residues. Written as DNA, the CDR3 is TGTGCCAGCAGTTTGTTCAGCTCCTACAATGAGCAGTTCTTC. It encodes CASSLFSSYNEQFF.

V gene TRBV18 combines with J gene TRBJ2-7, with 11 bases aligning to TRBD2. V shed 6 bases and J 6 bases; nucleotides not matched to a gene: 4. The germline gives CDR1 KGHSH, CDR2 LQKENI. The CDR3 is 13 amino acids. This chain's CDR3 is CASSPGLAAEQYF. Written as DNA, the CDR3 is TGTGCCAGCTCGCCGGGACTAGCGGCCGAGCAGTACTTC.

In its sample, this clone was seen once. This chain connects TRBV11-3 to TRBJ2-1; D gene unclear. This CDR3 region has 13 residues. The germline V and J ends were trimmed by 5 bases and 0 bases, with 5 bases remaining between them. Germline-derived CDR1 and CDR2 are SGHNT and YENEEA. The CDR3 sequence: CASSLPSYNEQFF. The CDR3 DNA sequence: TGTGCCAGCAGCCTCCCCTCCTACAATGAGCAGTTCTTC.

The CDR3 sequence: CASSLGVRAGASYEQYF. CDR3 coding DNA: TGCGCCAGCAGCTTGGGGGTTCGAGCGGGAGCCTCCTACGAGCAGTACTTC. The V call is TRBV5-1, the J call TRBJ2-7; 8 positions match TRBD2. The junction had 8 bases not matched to a gene; V was cut back by 0 bases and J by 0 bases. Germline values: CDR1 SGHRS, CDR2 YFSETQ. The CDR3 is 17 residues long.

This clone was detected once. The V and J genes are TRBV19 and TRBJ1-1; unclear D gene. Germline CDR1 LNHDA, CDR2 SQIVND (reference sequence). This CDR3 is 15 amino acids long. Trimming pared 3 bases from V and 4 bases from J, leaving 15 bases between. The CDR3 DNA is TGTGCCAGTAGTATTGCCGGGTATCACGGCACTGAAGCTTTCTTT. It codes for CASSIAGYHGTEAFF.

The J gene is TRBJ2-7, the V gene TRBV4-1; TRBD1 matches at 9 bases. This CDR3 contains 14 residues. The V and J ends lost 4 bases and 5 bases, in that order; junction bases with no gene match: 6. Germline CDR1 is MGHRA and CDR2 is YSYEKL. CDR3 sequence (DNA): TGCGCCAGCAGCCGAAACGGACAGGGGAACGAGCAGTACTTC. Its protein product is CASSRNGQGNEQYF.

The V gene is TRBV5-1, the J gene TRBJ2-5; TRBD1 matches 8 bases. The CDR3 consists of 16 residues. J was trimmed by 5 bases and V by 0 bases; bases with no gene match: 9. The germline CDR1 and CDR2 sequences are SGHRS and YFSETQ. The CDR3 sequence is CASSLVSTGVIETQYF. The CDR3 DNA sequence: TGCGCCAGCAGCTTGGTTTCGACAGGGGTGATCGAGACCCAGTACTTC.

The chain carries TRBV5-4 and TRBJ2-5; 9 bases match TRBD2. J gave up 5 bases and V 3 bases, and 5 bases lay outside the gene matches. This CDR3 is 14 amino acids long. Per the germline V gene, CDR1 is SGHNT and CDR2 is YYREEE (reference sequence). The CDR3 sequence is CASSSRTSEETQYF. The CDR3 DNA is TGTGCCAGCAGCTCAAGGACTAGCGAGGAGACCCAGTACTTC.

The V and J genes are TRBV7-9 and TRBJ2-7; tentatively, D is TRBD1 (5 bases). Germline assignment: CDR1 SEHNR and CDR2 FQNEAQ (reference sequence). The CDR3 extends over 18 amino acids. Trimming took 1 base from V and 5 from J, leaving 24 bases between them. Here the CDR3 reads CASSLVTYPGSAPDEQYF. In DNA form, the CDR3 reads TGTGCCAGCAGCTTAGTCACATATCCAGGGTCCGCGCCCGACGAGCAGTACTTC. The full variable domain, its missing parts supplied by reference TRBV7-9 and TRBJ2-7, is DTGVSQNPRHKITKRGQNVTFRCDPISEHNRLYWYRQTLGQGPEFLTYFQNEAQLEKSRLLSDRFSAERPKGSFSTLEIQRTEQGDSAMYLCASSLVTYPGSAPDEQYFGPGTRLTVT.

This chain joins TRBV2 and TRBJ2-7; 7 positions agree with TRBD2. The V gene's germline CDR1 is SNHLY and CDR2 FYNNEI. This CDR3 has 14 amino acids. Losses at the gene ends were 6 bases for V and 2 bases for J; bases not matched to a gene: 7. The CDR3 DNA sequence: TGTGCCAGCAGCCCTAGCGGAACCGCCTACGAGCAGTACTTC. Translated, it gives CASSPSGTAYEQYF.

V and J are TRBV19 and TRBJ1-5; 9 bases map to TRBD1. Per germline, CDR1 LNHDA and CDR2 SQIVND (reference sequence). J lost 7 bases, V lost 5 bases, and 6 bases had no gene match. The CDR3 loop spans 14 amino acids. CDR3 residues: CASSGDRALQPQHF. The DNA of the CDR3 is TGTGCCAGTAGTGGGGACAGGGCCTTACAGCCCCAGCATTTT.